Listed below are T cell receptor beta chains from one sample, sequenced in a study of blood T cell repertoires in COVID-19. The method was immunoSEQ multiplex PCR; TCRdb's version includes in-frame clones alone and lacks a portion of them. This sample has fewer than 90,000 clones, with about four fifths found just once. What was sequenced was peripheral blood. All receptors come from a man between 65 and 79 years old with acute or convalescent COVID-19. The CDR3 runs from the conserved cysteine through the conserved F or W. The D gene is left open where the match is weak. Clone size is stated in some rows and not others, as once, few, many or a class when expanded.

d_call: TRBD2; clone_size: once; v_call: TRBV7-6; j_call: TRBJ2-1; cdr3_nt: TGTGCCAGCAGCTTAGACCCTAGCGGTTCCTCCTACAATGAGCAGTTCTTC; cdr3_aa: CASSLDPSGSSYNEQFF
d_call: .; clone_size: .; v_call: TRBV3-1/TRBV3-2; j_call: TRBJ1-4; cdr3_nt: TGTGCCAGCAGCCAAGTGGAGTTGGGTGAAAAACTGTTTTTT; cdr3_aa: CASSQVELGEKLFF
d_call: TRBD2; clone_size: .; v_call: TRBV27; j_call: TRBJ2-1; cdr3_nt: TGTGCCAGCAGTTCAACTAGCGGGAGGGCCGCGGGCGATGAGCAGTTCTTC; cdr3_aa: CASSSTSGRAAGDEQFF
d_call: TRBD2; clone_size: once; v_call: TRBV27; j_call: TRBJ2-7; cdr3_nt: TGTGCCAGCAGTGCAACGCTAGCGGCTAGCTCCTACGAGCAGTACTTC; cdr3_aa: CASSATLAASSYEQYF
d_call: .; clone_size: .; v_call: TRBV28; j_call: TRBJ2-1; cdr3_nt: TGTGCCAGCAGTTTTCCGGTCTACAATGAGCAGTTCTTC; cdr3_aa: CASSFPVYNEQFF
d_call: .; clone_size: .; v_call: TRBV28; j_call: TRBJ1-2; cdr3_nt: TGTGCCAGCAGTTTAACAGCAATTGGCTACACCTTC; cdr3_aa: CASSLTAIGYTF
d_call: TRBD1; clone_size: .; v_call: TRBV6-6; j_call: TRBJ2-2; cdr3_nt: TGTGCCAGCACCCAGACAGGGCTGGGAAACACCGGGGAGCTGTTTTTT; cdr3_aa: CASTQTGLGNTGELFF
d_call: .; clone_size: .; v_call: TRBV6-5; j_call: TRBJ2-2; cdr3_nt: TGTGCCAGCAGTCACAGGACAACCAACACCGGGGAGCTGTTTTTT; cdr3_aa: CASSHRTTNTGELFF
d_call: TRBD1; clone_size: .; v_call: TRBV30; j_call: TRBJ2-3; cdr3_nt: TGTGCCTGGAGAGGGGGCGAGGGGTTCACAGATACGCAGTATTTT; cdr3_aa: CAWRGGEGFTDTQYF
d_call: .; clone_size: once; v_call: TRBV6-5; j_call: TRBJ1-4; cdr3_nt: TGTGCCAGCAGATACCGGGGTAGAACTAATGAAAAACTGTTTTTT; cdr3_aa: CASRYRGRTNEKLFF
d_call: .; clone_size: once; v_call: TRBV25-1; j_call: TRBJ1-1; cdr3_nt: TGTGCCAGTTCTCCAGGGTTGGCTGAAGCTTTCTTT; cdr3_aa: CASSPGLAEAFF
d_call: TRBD1; clone_size: once; v_call: TRBV5-1; j_call: TRBJ2-1; cdr3_nt: TGCGCCAGCAGGCTTCCAGGGGGCCCTTCTTTCAATGAGCAGTTCTTC; cdr3_aa: CASRLPGGPSFNEQFF
d_call: TRBD2; clone_size: .; v_call: TRBV3-1/TRBV3-2; j_call: TRBJ2-3; cdr3_nt: TGTGCCAGCAGCCGGACTAGCGGGAGCACAGATACGCAGTATTTT; cdr3_aa: CASSRTSGSTDTQYF
d_call: .; clone_size: .; v_call: TRBV18; j_call: TRBJ1-1; cdr3_nt: TGTGCCAGCTCACCAACCGGGACAACCAACACTGAAGCTTTCTTT; cdr3_aa: CASSPTGTTNTEAFF
d_call: TRBD2; clone_size: once; v_call: TRBV27; j_call: TRBJ2-1; cdr3_nt: TGTGCCAGCAGTTTAGCGGTAGCGGGGACATTAACAGGCAATGAGCAGTTCTTC; cdr3_aa: CASSLAVAGTLTGNEQFF
d_call: TRBD2; clone_size: .; v_call: TRBV2; j_call: TRBJ2-3; cdr3_nt: TGTGCCAGCAGTGAGGGACTAGCTGTCGATACGCAGTATTTT; cdr3_aa: CASSEGLAVDTQYF
d_call: TRBD1; clone_size: .; v_call: TRBV5-1; j_call: TRBJ2-2; cdr3_nt: TGCGCCAGCAGCGATCCGGGACAGGGGGCCTTCGGGGAGCTGTTTTTT; cdr3_aa: CASSDPGQGAFGELFF
d_call: TRBD1; clone_size: .; v_call: TRBV9; j_call: TRBJ1-2; cdr3_nt: TGTGCCAGCAGCGTCAGGGGGAACTATGGCTACACCTTC; cdr3_aa: CASSVRGNYGYTF
d_call: TRBD1; clone_size: .; v_call: TRBV11-1; j_call: TRBJ1-1; cdr3_nt: TGTGCCAGCAGTTGGACAGGGGGCCATACTGAAGCTTTCTTT; cdr3_aa: CASSWTGGHTEAFF
d_call: .; clone_size: .; v_call: TRBV29-1; j_call: TRBJ2-1; cdr3_nt: TGCAGCGTTGTGCTACCTGAGCAGTTCTTC; cdr3_aa: CSVVLPEQFF
d_call: .; clone_size: .; v_call: TRBV9; j_call: TRBJ2-5; cdr3_nt: TGTGCCAGCAGCGTAGAGCCCGTAAAAGAGACCCAGTACTTC; cdr3_aa: CASSVEPVKETQYF
d_call: .; clone_size: .; v_call: TRBV5-1; j_call: TRBJ2-2; cdr3_nt: TGCGCCAGCAGCTTGGCGGTCACCGGGGAGCTGTTTTTT; cdr3_aa: CASSLAVTGELFF
d_call: .; clone_size: .; v_call: TRBV7-9; j_call: TRBJ2-5; cdr3_nt: TGTGCCAGCAGCGAACTGGTTTACGAGACCCAGTACTTC; cdr3_aa: CASSELVYETQYF
d_call: TRBD2; clone_size: .; v_call: TRBV28; j_call: TRBJ2-6; cdr3_nt: TGTGCCAGCACCCCTGGGGGGGTGAGCTCTGGGGCCAACGTCCTGACTTTC; cdr3_aa: CASTPGGVSSGANVLTF
d_call: TRBD1; clone_size: .; v_call: TRBV29-1; j_call: TRBJ2-5; cdr3_nt: TGCAGCGTTGGGACGAACAGGGGGCTAGGGGAGACCCAGTACTTC; cdr3_aa: CSVGTNRGLGETQYF
d_call: TRBD2; clone_size: few; v_call: TRBV5-4; j_call: TRBJ2-7; cdr3_nt: TGTGCCAGCAGACATGCCGGGACTACCGACGAGCAGTACTTC; cdr3_aa: CASRHAGTTDEQYF
d_call: .; clone_size: .; v_call: TRBV11-2; j_call: TRBJ2-2; cdr3_nt: TGTGCCAGCAGCCCTGCGGCTGTCCCCGGGGAGCTGTTTTTT; cdr3_aa: CASSPAAVPGELFF
d_call: .; clone_size: few; v_call: TRBV27; j_call: TRBJ2-7; cdr3_nt: TGTGCCAGCAGTTTACGGCAGGTAAACGGCGAGCAGTACTTC; cdr3_aa: CASSLRQVNGEQYF
d_call: TRBD1; clone_size: medium-sized; v_call: TRBV14; j_call: TRBJ1-2; cdr3_nt: TGTGCCAGCAGCCAAGGGGGAACAGGGGGCGCGAATGGCTACACCTTC; cdr3_aa: CASSQGGTGGANGYTF
d_call: .; clone_size: .; v_call: TRBV5-1; j_call: TRBJ2-1; cdr3_nt: TGCGCCAGCAGCTTGGACCGACTGGGTTGGGAGAGGAATGAGCAGTTCTTC; cdr3_aa: CASSLDRLGWERNEQFF
d_call: .; clone_size: .; v_call: TRBV7-3; j_call: TRBJ2-1; cdr3_nt: TGTGCCAGCAGCCGCGGGACTTCCGACAATGAGCAGTTCTTC; cdr3_aa: CASSRGTSDNEQFF
d_call: TRBD1; clone_size: .; v_call: TRBV6-5; j_call: TRBJ2-7; cdr3_nt: TGTGCCAGCAGTTACTCCGGGACAGGGAGGTACGAGCAGTACTTC; cdr3_aa: CASSYSGTGRYEQYF